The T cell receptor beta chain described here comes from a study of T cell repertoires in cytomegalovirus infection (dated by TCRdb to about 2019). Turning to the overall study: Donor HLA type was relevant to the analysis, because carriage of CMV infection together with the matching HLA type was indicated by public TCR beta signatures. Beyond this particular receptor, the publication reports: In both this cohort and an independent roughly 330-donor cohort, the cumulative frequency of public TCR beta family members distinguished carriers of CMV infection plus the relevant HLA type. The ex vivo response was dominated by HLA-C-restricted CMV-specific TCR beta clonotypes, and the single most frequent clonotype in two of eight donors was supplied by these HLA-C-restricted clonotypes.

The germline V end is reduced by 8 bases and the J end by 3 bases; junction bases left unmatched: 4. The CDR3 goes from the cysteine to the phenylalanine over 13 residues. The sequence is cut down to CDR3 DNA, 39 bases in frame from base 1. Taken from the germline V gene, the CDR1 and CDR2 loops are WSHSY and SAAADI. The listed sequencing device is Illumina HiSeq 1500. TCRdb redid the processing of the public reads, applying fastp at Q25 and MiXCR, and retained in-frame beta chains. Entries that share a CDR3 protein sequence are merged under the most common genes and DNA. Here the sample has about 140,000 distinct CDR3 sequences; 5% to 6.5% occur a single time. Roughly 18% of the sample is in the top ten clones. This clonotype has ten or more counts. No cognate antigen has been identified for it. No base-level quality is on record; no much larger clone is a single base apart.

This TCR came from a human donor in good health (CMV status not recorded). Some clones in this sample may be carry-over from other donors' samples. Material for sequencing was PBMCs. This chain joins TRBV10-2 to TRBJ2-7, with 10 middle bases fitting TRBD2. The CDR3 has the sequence CASRLAGDYEQYF. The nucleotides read TGCGCCAGCCGACTAGCGGGTGACTACGAGCAGTACTTC.